The clone carrying this T cell receptor (beta chain) was seen more than once but under ten times. What it recognizes is unknown. The TCR beta cDNA libraries contained unique molecular identifiers. MiXCR, applied by TCRdb to the PCR reads, yields one record per CDR3 protein. The table shows 700,000 to 800,000 distinct CDR3 sequences, with roughly 29% occurring only once. The CDR3 loop spans 17 amino acids. CDR1 and CDR2 (germline): MGHRA, YSYEKL. After removal of 3 bases from V and 2 bases from J, the junction contained 7 bases not matched to a gene. This record comes from a study of post-analysis software for immune sequencing data. Study as a whole: The disease courses spanned relapsing-remitting, secondary progressive and progressive-relapsing forms of multiple sclerosis.

Study-level results: Five or six TRBV segments were more frequent in patients than controls; TRBV5-6, TRBV5-1 and TRBV20-1 belonged to this group.

V is TRBV4-1 and J is TRBJ1-5, with 10 bases fitting TRBD1. Specimen: blood. The sequence derives from a girl aged 10 to 17 with multiple sclerosis. Here the CDR3 reads CASSQGQGTRGNQPQHF. DNA for the CDR3: TGCGCCAGCAGCCAGGGACAGGGGACCAGAGGCAATCAGCCCCAGCATTTT.